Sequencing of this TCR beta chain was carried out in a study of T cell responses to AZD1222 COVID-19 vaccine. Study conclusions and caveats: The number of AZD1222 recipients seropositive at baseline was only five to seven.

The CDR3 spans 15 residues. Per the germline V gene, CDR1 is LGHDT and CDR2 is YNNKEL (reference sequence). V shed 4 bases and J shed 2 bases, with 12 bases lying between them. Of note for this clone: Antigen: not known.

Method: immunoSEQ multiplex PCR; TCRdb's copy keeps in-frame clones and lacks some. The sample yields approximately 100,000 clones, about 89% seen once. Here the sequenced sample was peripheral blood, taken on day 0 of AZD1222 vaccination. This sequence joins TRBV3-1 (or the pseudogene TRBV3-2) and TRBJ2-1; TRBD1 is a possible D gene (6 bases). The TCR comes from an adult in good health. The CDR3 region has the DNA TGTGCCAGCAGCCCCGGGACACAGACCTACAATGAGCAGTTCTTC. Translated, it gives CASSPGTQTYNEQFF.